These T cell receptor beta chains were read from a single sample in a study of T cell responses to AZD1222 COVID-19 vaccine. TCRdb keeps only in-frame clones here, not all; method: immunoSEQ multiplex PCR. The repertoire consists of 150,000 to 200,000 clones, with approximately 86% occurring once and the leading ten covering approximately 7.7%. Sequences were derived from peripheral blood, sampled on day 0 of AZD1222 vaccination. The receptors stem from an adult in good health. Each CDR3 is given with its conserved first and last residue. Each record gives: clone size, D gene, V gene, J gene, CDR3 DNA, CDR3 protein. D genes are given only for firm matches. A clone size is listed for some rows: how often the clone was seen (once, few, many), or a class if it is expanded.

abundance: .; d_gene: .; v_gene: TRBV10-3; j_gene: TRBJ1-6; CDR3nt: TGTGCCATCAGTGAGGGGGGGGGCCTCCTCCACTTT; CDR3aa: CAISEGGGLLHF
abundance: .; d_gene: .; v_gene: TRBV12-3/TRBV12-4; j_gene: TRBJ1-1; CDR3nt: TGTGCCAGCAGGCTCCAGTTGAACACTGAAGCTTTCTTT; CDR3aa: CASRLQLNTEAFF
abundance: few; d_gene: .; v_gene: TRBV5-1; j_gene: TRBJ1-1; CDR3nt: TGCGCCAGCAGCTTTGGGAGGGAGGCTGAAGCTTTCTTT; CDR3aa: CASSFGREAEAFF
abundance: .; d_gene: .; v_gene: TRBV6-5; j_gene: TRBJ1-1; CDR3nt: TGTGCCAGCAGCGTACCGGGAATTGAAGCTTTCTTT; CDR3aa: CASSVPGIEAFF
abundance: .; d_gene: TRBD1; v_gene: TRBV15; j_gene: TRBJ1-2; CDR3nt: TGTGCCACCAGCTCCATACAGGGGGGGGACTACACCTTC; CDR3aa: CATSSIQGGDYTF
abundance: .; d_gene: TRBD2; v_gene: TRBV3-1/TRBV3-2; j_gene: TRBJ2-3; CDR3nt: TGTGCCAGCAGCCAAGATAGACTAGCGGGGGTAAACACAGATACGCAGTATTTT; CDR3aa: CASSQDRLAGVNTDTQYF
abundance: .; d_gene: .; v_gene: TRBV9; j_gene: TRBJ1-6; CDR3nt: TGTGCCAGCAGCGCCTACGGGAGCTCCTATAATTCACCCCTCCACTTT; CDR3aa: CASSAYGSSYNSPLHF
abundance: once; d_gene: TRBD1; v_gene: TRBV28; j_gene: TRBJ1-1; CDR3nt: TGTGCCAGCAGTTCTCAGGGGGCTCCCAACAAGAACACTGAAGCTTTCTTT; CDR3aa: CASSSQGAPNKNTEAFF
abundance: .; d_gene: .; v_gene: TRBV21-1; j_gene: TRBJ2-2; CDR3nt: TGCTCCGGGCCGGGGGCCACGAACACCGGGGAGCTGTTTTTT; CDR3aa: CSGPGATNTGELFF
abundance: few; d_gene: TRBD1; v_gene: TRBV11-2; j_gene: TRBJ2-7; CDR3nt: TGTGCCAGCACCCAGGACAGGGGGCCCTACGAGCAGTACTTC; CDR3aa: CASTQDRGPYEQYF
abundance: once; d_gene: .; v_gene: TRBV5-1; j_gene: TRBJ1-5; CDR3nt: TGCGCCAGCAGCTTGGGTCAGCTTAATCAGCCCCAGCATTTT; CDR3aa: CASSLGQLNQPQHF
abundance: .; d_gene: .; v_gene: TRBV18; j_gene: TRBJ2-2; CDR3nt: TGTGCCAGCTCACCCGGGACACGGAACACCGGGGAGCTGTTTTTT; CDR3aa: CASSPGTRNTGELFF
abundance: .; d_gene: .; v_gene: TRBV7-2; j_gene: TRBJ2-3; CDR3nt: TGTGCCAGCAGCTTATTCCAGCGGGGCACAGATACGCAGTATTTT; CDR3aa: CASSLFQRGTDTQYF
abundance: .; d_gene: .; v_gene: TRBV2; j_gene: TRBJ2-6; CDR3nt: TGTGCCAGCAGTGAAGCGCGCCGACCATCTGGGGCCAACGTCCTGACTTTC; CDR3aa: CASSEARRPSGANVLTF
abundance: .; d_gene: .; v_gene: TRBV7-2; j_gene: TRBJ2-1; CDR3nt: TGTGCCAGCAGCTTAGCTGTGGGGCCCCTTAACAATGAGCAGTTCTTC; CDR3aa: CASSLAVGPLNNEQFF
abundance: .; d_gene: .; v_gene: TRBV9; j_gene: TRBJ1-3; CDR3nt: TGTGCCAGCAGCTTCGGACCGGACTCTGGAAACACCATATATTTT; CDR3aa: CASSFGPDSGNTIYF
abundance: .; d_gene: .; v_gene: TRBV7-7; j_gene: TRBJ2-3; CDR3nt: TGTGCCAGCAGCTTAGCGGTCGGGGCAGGAGATACGCAGTATTTT; CDR3aa: CASSLAVGAGDTQYF
abundance: once; d_gene: .; v_gene: TRBV19; j_gene: TRBJ2-7; CDR3nt: TGTGCCAGTAGTACAGAACAGGGAGTGAGTTGGTACGAGCAGTACTTC; CDR3aa: CASSTEQGVSWYEQYF
abundance: .; d_gene: TRBD1; v_gene: TRBV28; j_gene: TRBJ1-5; CDR3nt: TGTGCCAGCAGTCTACAGGGGAATCAGCCCCAGCATTTT; CDR3aa: CASSLQGNQPQHF
abundance: .; d_gene: TRBD1; v_gene: TRBV5-1; j_gene: TRBJ1-5; CDR3nt: TGCGCCAGCATTGTGACACAGGGGGCGAAGAGTCAGCCCCAGCATTTT; CDR3aa: CASIVTQGAKSQPQHF
abundance: .; d_gene: .; v_gene: TRBV5-1; j_gene: TRBJ1-2; CDR3nt: TGCGCCAGCAGGAACCAGGGAGAAGGCTACACCTTC; CDR3aa: CASRNQGEGYTF
abundance: .; d_gene: .; v_gene: TRBV7-9; j_gene: TRBJ1-5; CDR3nt: TGTGCCAGCACTAGTGTCGATGGTCAGCCCCAGCATTTT; CDR3aa: CASTSVDGQPQHF
abundance: once; d_gene: TRBD1; v_gene: TRBV27; j_gene: TRBJ1-1; CDR3nt: TGTGCCAGCAGTTTGCAGGGGGCGGTTACTGAAGCTTTCTTT; CDR3aa: CASSLQGAVTEAFF
abundance: .; d_gene: TRBD1; v_gene: TRBV5-1; j_gene: TRBJ1-2; CDR3nt: TGCGCCAGCAGCTTGGCACAGGGGGGCTATGGCTACACCTTC; CDR3aa: CASSLAQGGYGYTF
abundance: .; d_gene: .; v_gene: TRBV12-3/TRBV12-4; j_gene: TRBJ1-1; CDR3nt: TGTGCCAGCAGCATAGGGACCGAAAAAGCTTTCTTT; CDR3aa: CASSIGTEKAFF
abundance: .; d_gene: TRBD1; v_gene: TRBV6-5; j_gene: TRBJ1-2; CDR3nt: TGTGCCAGCAGCCTGGGACAGGGGCTGGGCTACACCTTC; CDR3aa: CASSLGQGLGYTF
abundance: .; d_gene: TRBD1; v_gene: TRBV19; j_gene: TRBJ2-7; CDR3nt: TGTGCCAGTAGTAGCACCGGCCGAGGGCCCAAGCCGGGACAGGGAGGTTTCGAGCAGTACTTC; CDR3aa: CASSSTGRGPKPGQGGFEQYF
abundance: .; d_gene: .; v_gene: TRBV6-5; j_gene: TRBJ2-5; CDR3nt: TGTGCCAGCATCGAAGACGAGACCCAGTACTTC; CDR3aa: CASIEDETQYF
abundance: .; d_gene: .; v_gene: TRBV28; j_gene: TRBJ1-2; CDR3nt: TGTGCCAGCAGCCTAACAGCCGGGGGGGATGGCTACACCTTC; CDR3aa: CASSLTAGGDGYTF
abundance: .; d_gene: .; v_gene: TRBV18; j_gene: TRBJ2-1; CDR3nt: TGTGCCAGCTCACCTGGACCCGGAAATGAGCAGTTCTTC; CDR3aa: CASSPGPGNEQFF
abundance: .; d_gene: .; v_gene: TRBV7-2; j_gene: TRBJ2-2; CDR3nt: TGTGCCAGCAGCTTAGTTGGCGGGACTAACACCGGGGAGCTGTTTTTT; CDR3aa: CASSLVGGTNTGELFF
abundance: .; d_gene: .; v_gene: TRBV29-1; j_gene: TRBJ2-7; CDR3nt: TGCAGCGTTGAAGAGGATGTGGGTATCTACGAGCAGTACTTC; CDR3aa: CSVEEDVGIYEQYF
abundance: .; d_gene: TRBD1; v_gene: TRBV3-1/TRBV3-2; j_gene: TRBJ1-6; CDR3nt: TGTGCCAGCAGCCCAACCGGGACAGGGAATTCACCCCTCCACTTT; CDR3aa: CASSPTGTGNSPLHF
abundance: .; d_gene: TRBD2; v_gene: TRBV4-1; j_gene: TRBJ2-3; CDR3nt: TGCGCCAGCAGCCAAGAGACTAGCGACACAGATACGCAGTATTTT; CDR3aa: CASSQETSDTDTQYF
abundance: .; d_gene: TRBD1; v_gene: TRBV12-5; j_gene: TRBJ2-2; CDR3nt: TGTGCTAGTGGTCTACAGGGGGTGCACACCGGGGAGCTGTTTTTT; CDR3aa: CASGLQGVHTGELFF
abundance: .; d_gene: TRBD2; v_gene: TRBV7-9; j_gene: TRBJ2-1; CDR3nt: TGTGCCAGCAGCCCCAGGACTAGCGGGGGGGATGAGCAGTTCTTC; CDR3aa: CASSPRTSGGDEQFF
abundance: .; d_gene: .; v_gene: TRBV15; j_gene: TRBJ2-2; CDR3nt: TGTGCCACCAGCAGTCTGTTGGACAGTTCGCGCACCGGGGAGCTGTTTTTT; CDR3aa: CATSSLLDSSRTGELFF
abundance: .; d_gene: .; v_gene: TRBV6-5; j_gene: TRBJ1-4; CDR3nt: TGTGCCAGCAGTTACTCGAGCGGGATCGAGGATGAAAAACTGTTTTTT; CDR3aa: CASSYSSGIEDEKLFF
abundance: few; d_gene: .; v_gene: TRBV5-1; j_gene: TRBJ1-5; CDR3nt: TGCGCCAGCCGGGGGCATCCGGGAGATAATCAGCCCCAGCATTTT; CDR3aa: CASRGHPGDNQPQHF
abundance: .; d_gene: .; v_gene: TRBV25-1; j_gene: TRBJ1-6; CDR3nt: TGTGCCAGCAGTGACCCCGGGACCCACAATTCACCCCTCCACTTT; CDR3aa: CASSDPGTHNSPLHF
abundance: .; d_gene: .; v_gene: TRBV21-1; j_gene: TRBJ1-3; CDR3nt: TGTGCCAGCAGCAGCAGAGAAAGACAGGAGGGAAACACCATATATTTT; CDR3aa: CASSSRERQEGNTIYF